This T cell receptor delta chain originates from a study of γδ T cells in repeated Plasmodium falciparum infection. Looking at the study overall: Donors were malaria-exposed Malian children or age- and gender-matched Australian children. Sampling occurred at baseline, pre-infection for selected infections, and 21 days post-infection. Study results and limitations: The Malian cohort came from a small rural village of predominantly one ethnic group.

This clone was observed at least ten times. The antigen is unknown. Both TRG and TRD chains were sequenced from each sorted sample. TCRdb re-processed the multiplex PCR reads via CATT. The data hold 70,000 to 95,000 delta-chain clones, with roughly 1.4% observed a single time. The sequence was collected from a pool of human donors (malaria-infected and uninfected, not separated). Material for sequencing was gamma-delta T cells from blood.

This chain's CDR3 is CALGELIPWGIPRVKLIF. DNA of the CDR3: TGTGCTCTTGGGGAACTCATCCCCTGGGGGATACCCCGGGTTAAACTCATCTTT. The chain is built from TRDV1 and TRDJ1, with 11 bases lining up with TRDD3. Germline V CDR1 and CDR2: TSWWSYY, QGS. After removal of 0 bases from V and 7 bases from J, the junction contained 13 bases not matched to a gene. The CDR3 sequence is 18 residues long.